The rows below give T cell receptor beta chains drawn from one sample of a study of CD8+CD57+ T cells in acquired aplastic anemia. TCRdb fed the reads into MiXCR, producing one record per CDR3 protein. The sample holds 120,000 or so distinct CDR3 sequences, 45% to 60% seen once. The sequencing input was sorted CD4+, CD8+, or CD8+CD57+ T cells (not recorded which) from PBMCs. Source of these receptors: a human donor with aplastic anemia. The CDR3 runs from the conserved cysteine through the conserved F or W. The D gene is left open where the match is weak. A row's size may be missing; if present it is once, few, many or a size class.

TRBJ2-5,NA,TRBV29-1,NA,TGCAGCTTAAGGTCTAGCGCGTACCAAGAGACCCAGTACTTC,CSLRSSAYQETQYF
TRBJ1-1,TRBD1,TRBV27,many,TGTGCCAGCAGTTCACAGGGGACTGAAGCTTTCTTT,CASSSQGTEAFF
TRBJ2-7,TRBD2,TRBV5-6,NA,TGTGCCAGCAGCTGGGCTGCGGGAGGGGCCTACGAGCAGTACTTC,CASSWAAGGAYEQYF
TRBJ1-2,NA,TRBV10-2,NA,TGCGCCAGCAGTGACCCTTCGACGGAAGGGAATGGCTACACCTTC,CASSDPSTEGNGYTF
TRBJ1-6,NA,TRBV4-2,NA,TGTGCCAGCAGCCACCGGGAGGCACATTCACCCCTCCACTTT,CASSHREAHSPLHF
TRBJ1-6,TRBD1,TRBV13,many,TGTGCCAGCAGCCGCCGGGACAGGGAGATTGGAGGATCACCCCTCCACTTT,CASSRRDREIGGSPLHF
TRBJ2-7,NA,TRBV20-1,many,TGCAGTGCTAGAGGGGACAAACCCTACGAGCAGTACTTC,CSARGDKPYEQYF
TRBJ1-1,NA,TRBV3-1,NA,TGTGCCAGCAGCGCCAGGGGATATGGCACTGAAGCTTTCTTT,CASSARGYGTEAFF
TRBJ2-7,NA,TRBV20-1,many,TGCAGTGCTACTGTGGGACACTCTTCCTACGAGCAGTACTTC,CSATVGHSSYEQYF
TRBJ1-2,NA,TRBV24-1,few,TGTGCCACCAGTGATTTCGGGGGCCAGGGCTACACCTTC,CATSDFGGQGYTF
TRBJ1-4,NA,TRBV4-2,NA,TGTGCCAGCAGCCAAGGTGGGGAACTGTTTTTT,CASSQGGELFF
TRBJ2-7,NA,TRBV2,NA,TGTGCCAGCAGTCTATCGGGGCTACCTGTGGACGAGCAGTACTTC,CASSLSGLPVDEQYF
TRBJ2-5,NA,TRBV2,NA,TGTGCCAGCAGCTCCCCAGGCGAGGCCGAGACGACCCAGTACTTC,CASSSPGEAETTQYF
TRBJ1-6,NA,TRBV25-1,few,TGTGCCAGCAGTGAACCCAATTCACCCCTCCACTTT,CASSEPNSPLHF
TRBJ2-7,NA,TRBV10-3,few,TGTGCCATCAGTTCCGACGGCTACGAGCAGTACTTC,CAISSDGYEQYF
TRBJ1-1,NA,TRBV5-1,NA,TGCGCCAGCAGCTTGGGACATCAAATGAACGCTGAAGCTTTCTTT,CASSLGHQMNAEAFF
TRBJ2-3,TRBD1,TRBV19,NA,TGTGCCAGTAGTGCGGGACAGGGGGCGAATACGCAGTATTTT,CASSAGQGANTQYF
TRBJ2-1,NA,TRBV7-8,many,TGTGCCAGCAGCTTAGTTCCGGCGGATGAGCAGTTCTTC,CASSLVPADEQFF
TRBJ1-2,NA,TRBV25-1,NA,TGTGCCAGCAGTGACCCTGGGGGGGCCATAAATCGGTACACCTTC,CASSDPGGAINRYTF
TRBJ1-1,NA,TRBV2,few,TGTGCCAGCAGTGACCAGGGGCGAGGGACTGAAGCTTTCTTT,CASSDQGRGTEAFF
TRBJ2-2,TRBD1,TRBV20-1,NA,TGCAGTGCTAGCGACGACAGGGTGAATACCGGGGAGCTGTTTTTT,CSASDDRVNTGELFF
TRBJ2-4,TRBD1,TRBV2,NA,TGTGCCAGCAGTGTGACGACAGGGGTGTCGAACATTCAGTACTTC,CASSVTTGVSNIQYF
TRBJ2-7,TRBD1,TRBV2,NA,TGTGCCAGCATTGTAGAGGGGGCGGGCGAGCAGTACTTC,CASIVEGAGEQYF
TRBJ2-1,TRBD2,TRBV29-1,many,TGCAGCGTTGAAGATCATCTTAGCGGGAGGGCCTATGAGCAGTTCTTC,CSVEDHLSGRAYEQFF
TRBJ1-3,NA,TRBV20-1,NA,TGCAGTGCTAGAGGAGATTCTGGAAACACCATATATTTT,CSARGDSGNTIYF
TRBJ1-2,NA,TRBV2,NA,TGTGCCAGCACCCCAAACGGAGGGAGCTACACCTTC,CASTPNGGSYTF
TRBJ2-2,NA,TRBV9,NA,TGTGCCAGCAGCGTAGACTCGAACACCGGGGAGCTGTTTTTT,CASSVDSNTGELFF
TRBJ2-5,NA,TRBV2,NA,TGTGCCAGCAGTTTAACTGGGGAAGAGACCCAGTACTTC,CASSLTGEETQYF
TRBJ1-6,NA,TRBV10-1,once,TGCGCCAGCAGTGACGCGTATTCACCCCTCCACTTT,CASSDAYSPLHF
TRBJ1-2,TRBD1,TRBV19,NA,TGTGCCAGTAGTACGACAGGGGATCGCGGCTACACCTTC,CASSTTGDRGYTF
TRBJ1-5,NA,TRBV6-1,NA,TGTGCCAGCAGGGGGTTAGAACAGCCCCAGCATTTT,CASRGLEQPQHF
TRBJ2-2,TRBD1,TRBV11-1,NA,TGTGCCAGCAGCTTCGGGACAGCCTCCACCACCGGGGAGCTGTTTTTT,CASSFGTASTTGELFF